A single sample gave rise to the 18 T cell receptor beta chains below, sequenced in a study of blood T cell repertoires in COVID-19. TCRdb keeps only in-frame clones here, not all; method: immunoSEQ multiplex PCR. The sample consists of around 64,000 clones, around 84% of them appearing once. Sequenced sample: peripheral blood. The receptors come from a man between 45 and 60 years old with active COVID-19.

Sample share makes this clone medium-sized. The CDR3 DNA reads TGTGCCAGCAGCTCCAGCTCCGGGACAGGTCTCTACAATGAGCAGTTCTTC. It encodes CASSSSSGTGLYNEQFF. V gene TRBV5-8 combines with J gene TRBJ2-1, with 8 bases matching TRBD1. V shed 3 bases and J 3 bases; nucleotides not matched to a gene: 11. This CDR3 has 17 residues. Per the germline V gene, CDR1 is SGHTS and CDR2 is YDEGEE.

This chain uses TRBV6-4 with TRBJ2-1; TRBD2 is a possible D gene (5 bases). V lost 4 bases to trimming and J lost 10 bases, with 14 bases between them. Per the germline V gene, CDR1 is MRHNA and CDR2 is SNTAGT. This CDR3 region has 13 residues. CDR3 nucleotide sequence: TGTGCCAGCAGTGCCGATCTAGCCGGGGAGCAGTTCTTC. This encodes CASSADLAGEQFF.

The J gene is TRBJ1-1, the V gene TRBV28; D not certain. The CDR3 is 12 residues long. Trimming left V 3 bases short and J 3 bases short, with 5 bases between. The germline gives CDR1 MDHEN, CDR2 SYDVKM. The CDR3 sequence: CASSFLYTEAFF. In DNA form, the CDR3 reads TGTGCCAGCAGTTTCCTATACACTGAAGCTTTCTTT.

The chain is built from TRBV30 and TRBJ1-5; the D gene is possibly TRBD1 (6 bases). Per the germline V gene, CDR1 is GTSNPN and CDR2 is SVGIG (reference sequence). Trimming cost V 3 bases and J 3 bases, with 15 bases left between them. The CDR3 consists of 15 residues. The CDR3 protein is CAWSLTGSFNQPQHF. As DNA, the CDR3 is TGTGCCTGGAGCTTAACAGGGAGCTTCAATCAGCCCCAGCATTTT.

This clone appeared a single time. The chain recombines TRBV7-3 with TRBJ2-3, with TRBD1 matching over 7 bases. The germline CDR1 and CDR2 sequences are SGHTA and FQGTGA. J was trimmed by 2 bases and V by 6 bases; bases with no gene match: 8. The CDR3 sequence is 15 residues long. The CDR3 nucleotides read TGTGCCAGCAGTCCCCACCAGGGGGTCACAGATACGCAGTATTTT. It encodes CASSPHQGVTDTQYF. Based on the CDR3 plus reference TRBV7-3 and TRBJ2-3, the full variable domain is GAGVSQTPSNKVTEKGKYVELRCDPISGHTALYWYRQSLGQGPEFLIYFQGTGAADDSGLPNDRFFAVRPEGSVSTLKIQRTERGDSAVYLCASSPHQGVTDTQYFGPGTRLTVL.

The gene calls are TRBV5-1 and TRBJ2-3; tentative D call: TRBD1 (6 bases). The CDR3 is 15 amino acids. V was shortened by 0 bases and J by 2 bases, with 10 bases between the two germline ends. Germline-derived CDR1 and CDR2 are SGHRS and YFSETQ. CDR3 sequence reads: CASSLAGTPTDTQYF. The CDR3 DNA sequence: TGCGCCAGCAGCTTGGCCGGGACACCCACAGATACGCAGTATTTT.

The chain carries TRBV18 and TRBJ2-1; D gene unclear. Trimming cost V 4 bases and J 9 bases, with 16 bases left between them. The CDR3 runs 14 residues. CDR1 and CDR2 (germline): KGHSH, LQKENI. CDR3 region: CASSRAATSGEQFF. CDR3 nucleotides: TGTGCCAGCTCACGTGCGGCCACCTCCGGTGAGCAGTTCTTC.

This CDR3 reads CASSSDRLSGNTIYF. The CDR3 DNA follows: TGTGCCAGCAGTTCCGACAGGCTCTCTGGAAACACCATATATTTT. The rearrangement links TRBV28 to TRBJ1-3; tentative D call: TRBD1 (6 bases). CDR1 and CDR2 (germline): MDHEN, SYDVKM. The CDR3 contains 15 residues. Trimming took 4 bases from V and 0 from J, leaving 10 bases between them. Complete variable domain (other parts from reference TRBV28 and TRBJ1-3): DVKVTQSSRYLVKRTGEKVFLECVQDMDHENMFWYRQDPGLGLRLIYFSYDVKMKEKGDIPEGYSVSREKKERFSLILESASTNQTSMYLCASSSDRLSGNTIYFGEGSWLTVV.

The chain recombines TRBV4-2 with TRBJ2-7, with D possibly matching TRBD2 (6 bases). The CDR3 extends over 13 amino acids. V lost 3 bases to trimming and J lost 4 bases, with 10 bases between them. Germline values: CDR1 LGHNA, CDR2 YNFKEQ. CDR3 DNA sequence: TGTGCCAGCAGCCACGGGGGAGTGTACGAGCAGTACTTC. The encoded protein is CASSHGGVYEQYF.

This chain joins TRBV29-1 and TRBJ2-6, with unresolved D. This CDR3 region has 13 residues. The V gene's germline CDR1 is SQVTM and CDR2 ANQGSEA. V lost 5 bases and J 0 bases, leaving 5 bases between the germline ends. In DNA, the CDR3 is TGCAGCGTTTATCTCTCTGGGGCCAACGTCCTGACTTTC. Its protein is CSVYLSGANVLTF.

V usage is TRBV12-3 or TRBV12-4 and J usage is TRBJ2-7; D is unclear. V lost 4 bases, J lost 3 bases, and 4 bases lay in between. The CDR3 sequence is 11 residues long. CDR3 protein: CASSSYYEQYF. CDR3 in DNA: TGTGCCAGCAGTTCCTACTACGAGCAGTACTTC.

The chain carries TRBV6-5 and TRBJ1-2; 7 nucleotides agree with TRBD1. The CDR3 spans 13 residues. Per germline, CDR1 MNHEY and CDR2 SVGAGI. The V gene end was trimmed by 7 bases and the J gene end by 2 bases; junction bases not matched to a gene: 4. The CDR3 reads CASINRGNYGYTF. In DNA, the CDR3 is TGTGCCAGCATTAACAGGGGCAACTATGGCTACACCTTC.

In its sample, this clone was seen a few times. The chain joins TRBV6-5 to TRBJ2-1; TRBD2 matches at 11 bases. The CDR3 loop spans 16 amino acids. Germline CDR1 MNHEY, CDR2 SVGAGI. The V and J ends lost 0 bases and 4 bases, in that order; junction bases with no gene match: 2. The CDR3 reads CASSYSRTSGYNEQFF. CDR3 in DNA: TGTGCCAGCAGTTACTCCCGGACTAGCGGGTACAATGAGCAGTTCTTC.

The V gene is TRBV28, the J gene TRBJ2-3; D remains unclear. Per germline, CDR1 MDHEN and CDR2 SYDVKM. CDR3 length: 12 residues. V was pared by 7 bases and J by 0 bases, with 5 bases between. The CDR3 protein is CASTSSTDTQYF. The CDR3 DNA reads as TGTGCCAGCACCTCTAGCACAGATACGCAGTATTTT.

Here the CDR3 reads CASSYPGQGTEAFF. The CDR3 DNA follows: TGTGCCAGCAGTTACCCGGGACAGGGCACTGAAGCTTTCTTT. The chain carries TRBV6-2 or TRBV6-3 and TRBJ1-1, with 9 bases that match TRBD1. With 2 bases clipped from V and 4 bases from J, the junction kept 2 bases outside the gene matches. The germline V gene encodes CDR1 MNHEY and CDR2 SVGEGT. The length of the CDR3 is 14 residues.

This clone was detected once. V usage is TRBV5-6 and J usage is TRBJ2-7, with a tentative D call TRBD2 (5 bases). Germline V gene data show CDR1 as SGHDT and CDR2 as YYEEEE. Trimming stripped 0 bases from V and 0 bases from J, with 10 bases between. The CDR3 extends over 15 amino acids. The CDR3 sequence is CASSLGDYYSYEQYF. The DNA of the CDR3 is TGTGCCAGCAGCTTGGGTGACTATTACTCCTACGAGCAGTACTTC.

This chain connects TRBV21-1 to TRBJ1-1. TRBV21-1 is assigned pseudogene status. This CDR3 has 11 residues. Here the CDR3 DNA reads TGTGCCAGCACCTATATCACTGAAGCTTTCTTT. Translated: CASTYITEAFF.

The rearrangement links TRBV11-2 to TRBJ2-5; possible D gene TRBD2, 6 bases. The germline V gene encodes CDR1 SGHAT and CDR2 FQNNGV. The V gene lost 0 bases and the J gene lost 5 bases, with 22 bases spanning the gap. The CDR3 has 18 residues. The DNA of the CDR3 is TGTGCCAGCAGCTTAGACGGCGGGTTAGGGGACTCCCAGGAGACCCAGTACTTC. Its protein is CASSLDGGLGDSQETQYF.